The 32 T cell receptor beta chains presented below share a single source sample, sequenced in a study of T cell responses to AZD1222 COVID-19 vaccine. TCRdb keeps only in-frame clones here, not all; method: immunoSEQ multiplex PCR. This table has fewer than 120,000 clones, roughly nine tenths appearing once. The sample was peripheral blood, taken on day 0 of AZD1222 vaccination. The receptors stem from an adult in good health.

The J gene is TRBJ2-5, the V gene TRBV7-8; D may be TRBD2 (6 bases). With 5 bases removed from V and 5 bases from J, the gap between germline ends came to 15 bases. Per germline, CDR1 SGHVS and CDR2 FQNEAQ. This CDR3 has 14 amino acids. The CDR3 loop is CASSAGRTPETQYF. CDR3 nucleotide sequence: TGTGCCAGCAGCGCGGGACGGACCCCGGAGACCCAGTACTTC. Supplemented by reference TRBV7-8 and TRBJ2-5, the full variable domain reads GAGVSQSPRYKVAKRGQDVALRCDPISGHVSLFWYQQALGQGPEFLTYFQNEAQLDKSGLPSDRFFAERPEGSVSTLKIQRTQQEDSAVYLCASSAGRTPETQYFGPGTRLLVL.

V gene TRBV5-4 combines with J gene TRBJ1-3, with 11 nucleotides matching TRBD1. From germline, CDR1 is SGHNT and CDR2 YYREEE (reference sequence). The CDR3 length is 16 residues. Trimming removed 3 bases from V and 3 bases from J; junction bases left unmatched: 5. CDR3 sequence (DNA): TGTGCCAGCAGCTCAGGACAGGGGGCGAGTGGAAACACCATATATTTT. Translation: CASSSGQGASGNTIYF.

A few counts support this clone. This CDR3 is CASSLVGEPVYGYTF. CDR3 bases: TGCGCCAGCAGCTTGGTGGGGGAGCCGGTCTATGGCTACACCTTC. V and J are TRBV5-1 and TRBJ1-2; tentatively, D is TRBD1 (5 bases). The V gene's germline CDR1 is SGHRS and CDR2 YFSETQ. V lost 0 bases and J 4 bases, leaving 13 bases between the germline ends. CDR3 length: 15 amino acids.

The V gene is TRBV27, the J gene TRBJ1-1; possible D gene TRBD1, 6 bases. Between the trimmed V and J ends, which lost 4 bases and 1 base, there was a span of 19 bases. The CDR3 extends over 17 amino acids. The germline gives CDR1 MNHEY, CDR2 SMNVEV (reference sequence). DNA of the CDR3: TGTGCCAGCAGTTCACCCCCCAGGGGATATGGGAACACTGAAGCTTTCTTT. Its translation is CASSSPPRGYGNTEAFF.

For this clone: A read error may account for a junction end that differs from germline. V and J are TRBV7-9 and TRBJ1-5; D is possibly TRBD1 (5 bases). In germline, CDR1 is SEHNR, CDR2 FQNEAQ (reference sequence). The CDR3 has 15 amino acids. The CDR3 bases are TGTGCCAGCAGTTTAGGGACTCATAGCAATCAGCCCCAGCATTTT. Its protein is CASSLGTHSNQPQHF.

The gene calls are TRBV18 and TRBJ2-1; D is unresolved. The ends were cut back, 0 bases at V and 5 bases at J, with 5 bases in the middle. CDR1 is KGHSH and CDR2 is LQKENI in the germline V gene. The CDR3 loop spans 13 amino acids. The CDR3 region is CASSPPLNNEQFF. In DNA, the CDR3 is TGTGCCAGCTCACCACCCCTAAACAATGAGCAGTTCTTC.

This chain uses TRBV5-6 with TRBJ2-1; 7 bases align to TRBD1. Germline V gene sequence: CDR1 SGHDT, CDR2 YYEEEE. Germline trimming cut 3 bases from V and 7 bases from J; bases unmatched to any gene: 4. The CDR3 runs to 13 residues. The CDR3 DNA reads TGTGCCAGCAGCTGGGACAGTGTTAATGAGCAGTTCTTC. Amino acid sequence: CASSWDSVNEQFF.

The chain employs TRBV5-1 and TRBJ1-6, with a tentative D call TRBD1 (5 bases). V shed 4 bases and J shed 0 bases, with 8 bases lying between them. This CDR3 spans 15 amino acids. Germline V gene data show CDR1 as SGHRS and CDR2 as YFSETQ. This CDR3 is CASSRTGSYNSPLHF. In nucleotides, the CDR3 is TGCGCCAGCAGCCGAACAGGCTCCTATAATTCACCCCTCCACTTT.

J is TRBJ1-3 and V is TRBV27, with unresolved D. This CDR3 contains 11 residues. Germline lookup yields CDR1 MNHEY and CDR2 SMNVEV (reference sequence). Trimming pared 6 bases from V and 5 bases from J, leaving 5 bases between. DNA of the CDR3: TGTGCCAGCAGCCCTAGAAACACCATATATTTT. Its protein is CASSPRNTIYF.

V gene TRBV21-1 combines with J gene TRBJ1-1; the tabulated D call, TRBD1, remains unverified against the DNA. TRBV21-1 is termed a pseudogene. The CDR3 has 20 amino acids. This CDR3 is CASSPPSGTDLPIMNTEAFF. The CDR3 DNA reads as TGTGCCAGCAGCCCTCCCAGTGGGACAGACCTTCCAATTATGAACACTGAAGCTTTCTTT.

V and J are TRBV7-3 and TRBJ2-2; 8 bases are shared with TRBD2. With 0 bases clipped from V and 7 bases from J, the junction kept 4 bases outside the gene matches. Germline V gene sequence: CDR1 SGHTA, CDR2 FQGTGA. The CDR3 contains 15 residues. The CDR3 sequence is CASSLTAGGGGELFF. The CDR3 coding sequence is TGTGCCAGCAGCTTAACGGCGGGAGGCGGCGGGGAGCTGTTTTTT.

The gene calls are TRBV7-2 and TRBJ1-6, with 7 bases matching TRBD1. Per the germline V gene, CDR1 is SGHTA and CDR2 is FQGNSA. The ends lost 5 bases at V and 3 bases at J; junction bases unmatched: 7. CDR3 length equals 16 residues. CDR3: CASSPQGVGYNSPLHF. In nucleotides, the CDR3 is TGTGCCAGCAGCCCCCAGGGGGTGGGCTATAATTCACCCCTCCACTTT.

This chain connects TRBV7-2 to TRBJ1-2, with 7 positions matching TRBD1. CDR1 is SGHTA, CDR2 FQGNSA, per germline. J lost 0 bases, V lost 3 bases, and 10 bases had no gene match. The CDR3 runs to 17 residues. The CDR3 bases are TGTGCCAGCAGCTTCCAACAGGGGCTGAGAGCTAACTATGGCTACACCTTC. It specifies CASSFQQGLRANYGYTF.

A single count supports this clone. V and J are TRBV4-3 and TRBJ1-2, with D tentatively TRBD1 (6 bases). Looked up from germline, CDR1 is LGHNA and CDR2 is YSLEER. This CDR3 has 15 amino acids. Trimming took off 0 bases at V and 8 bases at J, with 16 bases between the two ends. In nucleotides, the CDR3 is TGCGCCAGCAGCCAAGAGTCACCAGGGGCGGGGGGCTACACCTTC. Translation gives CASSQESPGAGGYTF.

This chain joins TRBV19 and TRBJ1-1; TRBD1 is a possible D gene (5 bases). The CDR3 runs 13 residues. Germline CDR1 and CDR2: LNHDA and SQIVND (reference sequence). Trimming stripped 4 bases from V and 5 bases from J, with 11 bases between. Written as DNA, the CDR3 is TGTGCCAGTAGTACTAACGGGGGGACTGAAGCTTTCTTT. Translated: CASSTNGGTEAFF. The full variable domain, its missing parts supplied by reference TRBV19 and TRBJ1-1, is DGGITQSPKYLFRKEGQNVTLSCEQNLNHDAMYWYRQDPGQGLRLIYYSQIVNDFQKGDIAEGYSVSREKKESFPLTVTSAQKNPTAFYLCASSTNGGTEAFFGQGTRLTVV.

The V and J genes are TRBV2 and TRBJ1-5; perhaps TRBD1 as D (6 bases). Germline values: CDR1 SNHLY, CDR2 FYNNEI. CDR3 length equals 16 residues. V dropped 1 base and J dropped 3 bases, with 13 bases sitting between them. CDR3 sequence (DNA): TGTGCCAGCAGTGAAGTTATGAGACAGGCCAATCAGCCCCAGCATTTT. The encoded protein is CASSEVMRQANQPQHF.

The chain couples TRBV15 to TRBJ2-1; TRBD1 matches at 8 bases. V gave up 1 base and J gave up 6 bases; unmatched junction bases: 2. The CDR3 length is 14 residues. From germline, CDR1 is LNHNV and CDR2 YYDKDF (reference sequence). The CDR3 sequence: CATSRGTGGNEQFF. DNA of the CDR3: TGTGCCACCAGCAGAGGTACAGGGGGCAATGAGCAGTTCTTC.

This clone was recorded a few times. The V call is TRBV28, the J call TRBJ1-3; no clear D. Trimming took 6 bases from V and 5 from J, leaving 11 bases between them. CDR3 length equals 13 residues. CDR1 and CDR2 (germline): MDHEN, SYDVKM. CDR3 region: CASRTPLRNTIYF. The CDR3 nucleotides are TGTGCCAGCAGGACCCCCCTCCGAAACACCATATATTTT.

The chain recombines TRBV2 with TRBJ2-1; D is unresolved. Trimming left V 3 bases short and J 12 bases short, with 18 bases between. From germline, CDR1 is SNHLY and CDR2 FYNNEI. CDR3 length: 14 residues. The chain's CDR3 is CASSDVVRPSGQFF. DNA of the CDR3: TGTGCCAGCAGTGATGTGGTTCGACCCTCGGGGCAGTTCTTC. The variable domain in full, with the rest retrieved from reference TRBV2 and TRBJ2-1, is EPEVTQTPSHQVTQMGQEVILRCVPISNHLYFYWYRQILGQKVEFLVSFYNNEISEKSEIFDDQFSVERPDGSNFTLKIRSTKLEDSAMYFCASSDVVRPSGQFFGPGTRLTVL.

The V call is TRBV5-4, the J call TRBJ1-6; D is undetermined. V dropped 0 bases and J dropped 3 bases, with 1 base sitting between them. This CDR3 comprises 13 residues. CDR1 SGHNT and CDR2 YYREEE come from the germline V gene (reference sequence). This CDR3 is CASSLDYNSPLHF. In DNA form, the CDR3 reads TGTGCCAGCAGCTTGGACTATAATTCACCCCTCCACTTT.

This clone was detected a few times. The chain couples TRBV6-5 to TRBJ1-4, with D unresolved. The V end lost 7 bases, the J end lost 10 bases, and 10 bases lay between the germline ends. CDR1 MNHEY and CDR2 SVGAGI come from the germline V gene. The CDR3 sequence is 11 residues long. The CDR3: CASKARGKLFF. For the CDR3, the DNA is TGTGCCAGCAAAGCTCGGGGAAAACTGTTTTTT.

J is TRBJ2-7 and V is TRBV9; D is uncertain. This CDR3 region has 14 residues. Trimming took 4 bases from V and 4 from J, leaving 15 bases between them. In germline, CDR1 is SGDLS, CDR2 YYNGEE. The CDR3 region has the DNA TGTGCCAGCAGCCCACGCTTCGAGCCGTACGAGCAGTACTTC. Translated, it gives CASSPRFEPYEQYF.

This clone appeared a single time. The gene calls are TRBV28 and TRBJ2-5; D might be TRBD1 or TRBD2, each matching 7 bases. CDR3 length equals 13 residues. The germline V and J ends were trimmed by 4 bases and 3 bases, with 9 bases remaining between them. Germline assignment: CDR1 MDHEN and CDR2 SYDVKM. CDR3 protein: CASSSGGEETQYF. The CDR3 DNA reads as TGTGCCAGCAGTTCAGGGGGGGAAGAGACCCAGTACTTC.

This chain connects TRBV5-1 to TRBJ1-1; no firm D call. Trimming removed 5 bases from V and 6 bases from J, with 8 bases in between. The germline V gene has CDR1 SGHRS and CDR2 YFSETQ. CDR3 size: 11 residues. The CDR3 loop is CASRLGPEAFF. As DNA, the CDR3 is TGCGCCAGCAGACTCGGCCCTGAAGCTTTCTTT.

Concerning this clone itself: One junction end does not reproduce the germline sequence, and a read error may be involved. V is TRBV7-7 and J is TRBJ2-5; no clear D. The length of the CDR3 is 13 residues. Germline loops: CDR1 SSHAT, CDR2 FNYEAQ (reference sequence). CDR3 coding DNA: TGTGCTAGCAGCTTAAACTACATGGAGACCCAGTACTTC. Its translation: CASSLNYMETQYF.

The chain is built from TRBV15 and TRBJ1-5; D may be TRBD1 (5 bases). V gave up 5 bases and J gave up 2 bases, with 13 bases separating them. The CDR3 contains 15 residues. The germline V gene encodes CDR1 LNHNV and CDR2 YYDKDF (reference sequence). CDR3 amino acids: CATSGAPEGNQPQHF. The DNA for the CDR3 is TGTGCCACCAGCGGGGCCCCCGAAGGCAATCAGCCCCAGCATTTT.

This clone has only a few counts. The chain uses TRBV3-1 (or the pseudogene TRBV3-2) and TRBJ1-3; D call uncertain. This CDR3 comprises 16 residues. The germline V gene encodes CDR1 LGHDT and CDR2 YNNKEL (reference sequence). V lost 0 bases, J lost 4 bases, and 13 bases lay in between. The CDR3, as DNA: TGTGCCAGCAGCCAAGAGCTTGGAACGAAAGGAAACACCATATATTTT. It specifies CASSQELGTKGNTIYF.

The chain links TRBV4-1 to TRBJ1-2, with TRBD1 matching 10 bases. J gave up 6 bases and V 4 bases, and 11 bases lay outside the gene matches. Germline assignment: CDR1 MGHRA and CDR2 YSYEKL. This CDR3 region has 16 residues. The chain's CDR3 is CASSPNPTGGVNGYTF. The CDR3 bases are TGCGCCAGCAGCCCTAACCCGACAGGGGGCGTCAATGGCTACACCTTC.

DNA for the CDR3: TGTGCCAGCAGTTTAGATGGAGTGCAGGTCGGCTACACCTTC. It encodes CASSLDGVQVGYTF. The chain is built from TRBV28 and TRBJ1-2; no clear D gene. The V and J ends lost 2 bases and 8 bases respectively, with 15 bases between them. CDR1 is MDHEN, CDR2 SYDVKM, per germline. There are 14 residues in the CDR3.

The chain combines TRBV7-8 with TRBJ2-7, with D maybe TRBD1 (6 bases). Germline-derived CDR1 and CDR2 are SGHVS and FQNEAQ. CDR3 length: 14 amino acids. V was cut by 8 bases and J by 2 bases, with 16 bases left in between. CDR3 in amino acids: CASALDRFTYEQYF. The CDR3 DNA reads as TGTGCCAGCGCCCTTGACAGGTTTACCTACGAGCAGTACTTC.

The J gene is TRBJ1-2, the V gene TRBV4-3; no clear D. The CDR3 consists of 15 residues. The V and J ends lost 0 bases and 2 bases respectively, with 10 bases between them. Germline V gives CDR1 LGHNA, CDR2 YSLEER. The CDR3 is CASSQDVAANYGYTF. The CDR3 nucleotides read TGCGCCAGCAGCCAAGATGTGGCGGCCAACTATGGCTACACCTTC.

This chain joins TRBV14 and TRBJ2-1; 11 bases are shared with TRBD2. Germline trimming cut 5 bases from V and 13 bases from J; bases unmatched to any gene: 10. This CDR3 spans 14 amino acids. CDR1 and CDR2 from the germline V gene are SGHDN and FVKESK. The CDR3 DNA sequence: TGTGCCAGCAGCGAGGGACTAGCGGTCCAGGGACAGTTCTTC. Amino acid sequence: CASSEGLAVQGQFF.